This entry lists 8 T cell receptor beta chains sequenced from one sample in a study of OX40 agonist ivuxolimab in advanced cancers. TCRdb's table, derived via immunoSEQ multiplex PCR, lists solely in-frame clones and lacks some. The sample records roughly 70,000 clones, around 84% being singletons. The sample was CD4+ or CD8+ T cells sorted from blood, taken in a trial of the OX40 agonist ivuxolimab. All receptors derive from an adult with an advanced solid tumor such as melanoma, head and neck, liver or kidney cancer.

The chain joins TRBV4-1 to TRBJ1-3, with D hard to call. The V gene lost 4 bases and the J gene lost 5 bases, with 15 bases spanning the gap. There are 15 residues in the CDR3. The V gene's germline CDR1 is MGHRA and CDR2 YSYEKL. The CDR3 DNA reads as TGCGCCAGCAGCCCGAACATCGGGAAAAGAAACACCATATATTTT. Translated: CASSPNIGKRNTIYF.

The rearrangement uses TRBV29-1 and TRBJ2-5, with D maybe TRBD2 (6 bases). The better agreement between TRBJ2-7 and the DNA end casts doubt on the J call. The germline V gene encodes CDR1 SQVTM and CDR2 ANQGSEA. The CDR3 covers 13 residues. CDR3 residues: CSVEDWQGGEQYF. CDR3 nucleotide sequence: TGCAGCGTTGAAGATTGGCAGGGAGGCGAGCAGTACTTC.

The rearrangement uses TRBV30 and TRBJ2-3; no firm D call. Germline CDR1 and CDR2: GTSNPN and SVGIG (reference sequence). The CDR3 extends over 13 amino acids. V shed 4 bases and J shed 5 bases, with 13 bases lying between them. CDR3 DNA: TGTGCCTGGATCGTAAAGAACGGAGATACGCAGTATTTT. This gives the protein CAWIVKNGDTQYF.

This sequence joins TRBV6-6 and TRBJ2-7; 9 positions match TRBD1. The J segment lost 3 bases and the V segment lost 5 bases, leaving 5 bases of the junction unmatched. CDR1 and CDR2 from the germline V gene are MNHNY and SVGAGI (reference sequence). This CDR3 is 14 amino acids long. Here the CDR3 reads CASSQTGGSYEQYF. The CDR3 DNA reads TGTGCCAGCAGTCAGACAGGGGGAAGCTACGAGCAGTACTTC.

The rearrangement uses TRBV7-2 and TRBJ1-1; 9 bases map to TRBD1. Germline trimming cut 5 bases from V and 10 bases from J; bases unmatched to any gene: 5. The germline V gene has CDR1 SGHTA and CDR2 FQGNSA. CDR3 length equals 12 residues. CDR3 in DNA: TGTGCCAGCAGCAGCGGACAGGGGCGAGCTTTCTTT. As protein: CASSSGQGRAFF.

This clone was detected only a few times. The genes are TRBV27 and TRBJ1-4; the D gene is possibly TRBD1 (5 bases). The CDR3 spans 14 residues. V lost 6 bases, J lost 5 bases, and 13 bases lay in between. In germline, CDR1 is MNHEY, CDR2 SMNVEV (reference sequence). In DNA form, the CDR3 reads TGTGCCAGCAGCCGGCAGGGTAGGAATGAAAAACTGTTTTTT. Its protein is CASSRQGRNEKLFF.

The CDR3 DNA reads TGCAGTCTGGGGGAGGGAGTGGCCGATACGCAGTATTTT. Its translation: CSLGEGVADTQYF. The genes are TRBV29-1 and TRBJ2-3, with 7 bases identical to TRBD2. The CDR3 has 13 amino acids. Germline assignment: CDR1 SQVTM and CDR2 ANQGSEA.

The rearrangement uses TRBV19 and TRBJ1-2; the D is unclear. This CDR3 region has 12 residues. Between the trimmed V and J ends, which lost 4 bases and 4 bases, there was a span of 7 bases. CDR1 and CDR2 (germline): LNHDA, SQIVND (reference sequence). The CDR3 loop reads CASSSYTYGYTF. The CDR3 DNA is TGTGCCAGTAGTAGTTACACCTATGGCTACACCTTC.